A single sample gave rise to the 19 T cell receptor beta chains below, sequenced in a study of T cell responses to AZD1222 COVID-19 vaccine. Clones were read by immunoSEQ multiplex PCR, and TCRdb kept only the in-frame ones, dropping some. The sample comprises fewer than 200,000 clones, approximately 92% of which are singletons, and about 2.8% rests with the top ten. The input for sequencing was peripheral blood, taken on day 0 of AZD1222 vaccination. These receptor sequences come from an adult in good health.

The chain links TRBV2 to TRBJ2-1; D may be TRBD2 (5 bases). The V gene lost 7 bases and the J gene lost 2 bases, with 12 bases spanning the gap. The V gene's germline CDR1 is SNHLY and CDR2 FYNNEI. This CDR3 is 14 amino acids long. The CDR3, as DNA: TGTGCCAGCAACGGGAATGGCCCCTACAATGAGCAGTTCTTC. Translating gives CASNGNGPYNEQFF. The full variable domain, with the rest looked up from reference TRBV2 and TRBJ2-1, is EPEVTQTPSHQVTQMGQEVILRCVPISNHLYFYWYRQILGQKVEFLVSFYNNEISEKSEIFDDQFSVERPDGSNFTLKIRSTKLEDSAMYFCASNGNGPYNEQFFGPGTRLTVL.

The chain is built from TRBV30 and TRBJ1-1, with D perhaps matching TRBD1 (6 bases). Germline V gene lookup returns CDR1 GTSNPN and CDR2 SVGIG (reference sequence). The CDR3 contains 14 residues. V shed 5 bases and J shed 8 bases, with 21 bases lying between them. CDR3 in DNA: TGTGCCTGGGCCTCGAGGGGGACTATGACCGAAGCTTTCTTT. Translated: CAWASRGTMTEAFF.

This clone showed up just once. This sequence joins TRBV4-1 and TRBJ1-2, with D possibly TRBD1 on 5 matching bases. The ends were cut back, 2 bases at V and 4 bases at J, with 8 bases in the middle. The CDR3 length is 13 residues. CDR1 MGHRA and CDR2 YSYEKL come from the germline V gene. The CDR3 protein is CASSQSGTYGYTF. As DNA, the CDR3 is TGCGCCAGCAGCCAATCAGGGACCTATGGCTACACCTTC.

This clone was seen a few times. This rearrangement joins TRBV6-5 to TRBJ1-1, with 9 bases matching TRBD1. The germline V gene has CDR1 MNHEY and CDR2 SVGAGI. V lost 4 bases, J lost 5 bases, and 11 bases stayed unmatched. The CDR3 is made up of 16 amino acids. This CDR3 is CASSSTFTGGGTEAFF. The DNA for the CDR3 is TGTGCCAGCAGTTCCACCTTCACAGGGGGCGGAACTGAAGCTTTCTTT.

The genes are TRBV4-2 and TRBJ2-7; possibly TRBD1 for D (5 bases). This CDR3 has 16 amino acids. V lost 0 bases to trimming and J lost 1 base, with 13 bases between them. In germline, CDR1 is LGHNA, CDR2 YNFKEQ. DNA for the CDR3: TGTGCCAGCAGCCAAGATCTTTGGGGCTTATCCTACGAGCAGTACTTC. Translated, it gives CASSQDLWGLSYEQYF.

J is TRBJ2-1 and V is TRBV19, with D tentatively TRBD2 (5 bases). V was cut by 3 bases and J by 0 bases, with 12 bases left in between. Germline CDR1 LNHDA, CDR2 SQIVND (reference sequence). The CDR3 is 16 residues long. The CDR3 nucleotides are TGTGCCAGTAGTATTCGGGGTATTTCCTCCTACAATGAGCAGTTCTTC. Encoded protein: CASSIRGISSYNEQFF.

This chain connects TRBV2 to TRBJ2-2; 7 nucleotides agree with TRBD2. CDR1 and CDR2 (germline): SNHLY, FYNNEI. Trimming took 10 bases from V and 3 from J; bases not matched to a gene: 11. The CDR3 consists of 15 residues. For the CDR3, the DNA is TGTGCCACCAGGAAATCTAGCGGATACACCGGGGAGCTGTTTTTT. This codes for CATRKSSGYTGELFF. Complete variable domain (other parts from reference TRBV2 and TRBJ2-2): EPEVTQTPSHQVTQMGQEVILRCVPISNHLYFYWYRQILGQKVEFLVSFYNNEISEKSEIFDDQFSVERPDGSNFTLKIRSTKLEDSAMYFCATRKSSGYTGELFFGEGSRLTVL.

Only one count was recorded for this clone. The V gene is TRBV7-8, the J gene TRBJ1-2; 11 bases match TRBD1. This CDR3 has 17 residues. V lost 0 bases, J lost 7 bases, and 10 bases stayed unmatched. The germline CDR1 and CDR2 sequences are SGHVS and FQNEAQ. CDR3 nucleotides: TGTGCCAGCAGCTTAGCTAATAGTGGGACAGGGGGTGGTGGCTACACCTTC. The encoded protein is CASSLANSGTGGGGYTF.

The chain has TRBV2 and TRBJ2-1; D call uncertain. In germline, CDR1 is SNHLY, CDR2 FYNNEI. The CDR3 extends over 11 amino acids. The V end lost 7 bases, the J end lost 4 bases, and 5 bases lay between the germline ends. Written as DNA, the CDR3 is TGTGCCAGCACTTTATACAATGAGCAGTTCTTC. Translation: CASTLYNEQFF. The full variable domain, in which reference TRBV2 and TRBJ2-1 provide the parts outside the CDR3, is EPEVTQTPSHQVTQMGQEVILRCVPISNHLYFYWYRQILGQKVEFLVSFYNNEISEKSEIFDDQFSVERPDGSNFTLKIRSTKLEDSAMYFCASTLYNEQFFGPGTRLTVL.

CDR3 amino acids: CATSLDSYNEKLFF. The CDR3 region has the DNA TGTGCCACCAGCTTAGACAGTTACAATGAAAAACTGTTTTTT. The V gene is TRBV15, the J gene TRBJ1-4; the D gene is possibly TRBD1 (5 bases). Germline CDR1 reads LNHNV; CDR2 reads YYDKDF (reference sequence). The CDR3 is 14 residues long. V lost 5 bases and J 5 bases, leaving 12 bases between the germline ends.

Written as DNA, the CDR3 is TGTGCCACCACGTGGGGGTATGACACTGAAGCTTTCTTT. It is translated as CATTWGYDTEAFF. V usage is TRBV6-5 and J usage is TRBJ1-1; TRBD1 might be the D (5 bases). V gave up 10 bases and J gave up 3 bases, with 15 bases separating them. Germline loops: CDR1 MNHEY, CDR2 SVGAGI. This CDR3 is 13 amino acids long.

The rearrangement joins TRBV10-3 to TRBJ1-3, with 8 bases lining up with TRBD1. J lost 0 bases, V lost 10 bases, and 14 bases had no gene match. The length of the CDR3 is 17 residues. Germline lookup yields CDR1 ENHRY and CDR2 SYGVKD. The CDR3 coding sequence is TGTGCCACCCGGACAGGGAGTTACGGCAACTCTGGAAACACCATATATTTT. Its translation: CATRTGSYGNSGNTIYF.

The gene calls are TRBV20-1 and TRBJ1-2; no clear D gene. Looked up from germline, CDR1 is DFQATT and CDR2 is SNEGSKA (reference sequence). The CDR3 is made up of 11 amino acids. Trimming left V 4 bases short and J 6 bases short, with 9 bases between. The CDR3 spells CSAMEGHGYTF. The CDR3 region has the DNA TGCAGTGCTATGGAAGGGCATGGCTACACCTTC.

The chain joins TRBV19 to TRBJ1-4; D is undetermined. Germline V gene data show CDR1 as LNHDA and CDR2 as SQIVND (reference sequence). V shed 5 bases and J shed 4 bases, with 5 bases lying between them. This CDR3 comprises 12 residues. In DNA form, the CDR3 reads TGTGCCAGTAGTGAATATAATGAAAAACTGTTTTTT. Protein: CASSEYNEKLFF. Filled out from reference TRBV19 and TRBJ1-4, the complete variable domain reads DGGITQSPKYLFRKEGQNVTLSCEQNLNHDAMYWYRQDPGQGLRLIYYSQIVNDFQKGDIAEGYSVSREKKESFPLTVTSAQKNPTAFYLCASSEYNEKLFFGSGTQLSVL.

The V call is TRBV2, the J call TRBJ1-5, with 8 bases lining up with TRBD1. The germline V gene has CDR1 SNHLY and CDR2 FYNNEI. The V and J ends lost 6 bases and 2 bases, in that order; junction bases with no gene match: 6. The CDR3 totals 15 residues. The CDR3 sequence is CASSEQGGGNQPQHF. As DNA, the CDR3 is TGTGCCAGCAGCGAACAGGGGGGTGGCAATCAGCCCCAGCATTTT.

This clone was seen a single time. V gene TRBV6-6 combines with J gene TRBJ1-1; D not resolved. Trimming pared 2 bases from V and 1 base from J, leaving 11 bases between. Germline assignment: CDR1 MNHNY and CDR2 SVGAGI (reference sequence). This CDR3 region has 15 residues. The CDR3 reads CASSYQGPSNTEAFF. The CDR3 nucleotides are TGTGCCAGCAGTTACCAAGGACCGTCGAACACTGAAGCTTTCTTT.

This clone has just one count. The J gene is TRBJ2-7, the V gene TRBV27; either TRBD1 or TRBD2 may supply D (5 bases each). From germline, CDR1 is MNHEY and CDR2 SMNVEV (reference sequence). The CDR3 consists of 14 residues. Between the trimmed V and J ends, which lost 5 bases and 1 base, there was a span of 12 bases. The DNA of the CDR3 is TGTGCCAGCAGTACCGGGACGGAGTCCTACGAGCAGTACTTC. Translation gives CASSTGTESYEQYF.

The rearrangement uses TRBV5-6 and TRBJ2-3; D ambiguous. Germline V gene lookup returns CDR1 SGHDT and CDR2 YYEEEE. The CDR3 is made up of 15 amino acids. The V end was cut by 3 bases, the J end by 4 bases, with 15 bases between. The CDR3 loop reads CASSSSADNADTQYF. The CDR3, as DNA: TGTGCCAGCAGCTCATCGGCTGACAACGCAGATACGCAGTATTTT.

CDR3 DNA: TGTGCCAGCAGCTTGGAGGTAGCGGTTAGCTCCTACGAGCAGTACTTC. It specifies CASSLEVAVSSYEQYF. This chain uses TRBV5-4 with TRBJ2-7; TRBD2 is a possible D gene (6 bases). The CDR3 totals 16 residues. Germline V gene lookup returns CDR1 SGHNT and CDR2 YYREEE (reference sequence). Trimming took 0 bases from V and 0 from J, leaving 13 bases between them. Variable domain in full (rest from reference TRBV5-4 and TRBJ2-7): ETGVTQSPTHLIKTRGQQVTLRCSSQSGHNTVSWYQQALGQGPQFIFQYYREEENGRGNFPPRFSGLQFPNYSSELNVNALELDDSALYLCASSLEVAVSSYEQYFGPGTRLTVT.